This T cell receptor beta chain was profiled in a study of technical replicates of blood from a few donors. CDR3 length: 15 amino acids. CDR1 is MNHNY and CDR2 is SVGAGI in the germline V gene (reference sequence). With 2 bases clipped from V and 9 bases from J, the junction kept 9 bases outside the gene matches. The protocol was immunoSEQ multiplex PCR, while the TCRdb copy is restricted to in-frame clones and leaves out a portion. Counted here are 75,000 to 95,000 clones, 75% to 95% occurring once; the ten biggest clones make up roughly 0.25%. The sequenced sample consisted of T cells isolated from PBMCs. The TCR comes from a human donor in good health. The rearrangement uses TRBV6-6 and TRBJ2-1; 8 bases are a match to TRBD2. CDR3 coding DNA: TGTGCCAGCAGTTACACGCGGGAGGCCCGGGCTGAGCAGTTCTTC. Translated, it gives CASSYTREARAEQFF.